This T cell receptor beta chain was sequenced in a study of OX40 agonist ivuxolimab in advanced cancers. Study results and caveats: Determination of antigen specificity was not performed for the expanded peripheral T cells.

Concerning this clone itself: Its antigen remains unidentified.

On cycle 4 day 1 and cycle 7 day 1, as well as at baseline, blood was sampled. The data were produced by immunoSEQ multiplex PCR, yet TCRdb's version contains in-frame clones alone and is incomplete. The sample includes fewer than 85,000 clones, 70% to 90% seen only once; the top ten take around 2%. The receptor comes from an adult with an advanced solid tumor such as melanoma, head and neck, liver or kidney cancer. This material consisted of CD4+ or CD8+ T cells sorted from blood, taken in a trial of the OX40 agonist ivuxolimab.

CDR3 nucleotides: TGTGCCAGCAGTTTCCCCCAGATCTATGGCTACACCTTC. This codes for CASSFPQIYGYTF. This chain links TRBV28 with TRBJ1-2, with no clear D. The CDR3 totals 13 residues. Germline CDR1 is MDHEN and CDR2 is SYDVKM. The V gene lost 3 bases and the J gene lost 4 bases, with 9 bases spanning the gap.